This T cell receptor beta chain is drawn from a study of OX40 agonist ivuxolimab in advanced cancers. In germline, CDR1 is SEHNR, CDR2 FQNEAQ (reference sequence). This CDR3 region has 14 residues. V was trimmed by 0 bases and J by 5 bases, leaving 9 bases between them. Sequenced by immunoSEQ multiplex PCR; TCRdb stores in-frame clones only, minus some. In the table there are about 27,000 clones, 81% of which are singletons. The TCR was taken from an adult with an advanced solid tumor such as melanoma, head and neck, liver or kidney cancer. Sequenced material: CD4+ or CD8+ T cells sorted from blood, taken in a trial of the OX40 agonist ivuxolimab. The V call is TRBV7-9, the J call TRBJ2-3; a weak D match, TRBD2 (6 bases). The CDR3 bases are TGTGCCAGCAGCTTAGCGCGGGGATTAGATACGCAGTATTTT. Protein product: CASSLARGLDTQYF.